These 17 T cell receptor beta chains share one sample of origin, sequenced in a study of control samples from healthy donors and cancer patients. Produced via immunoSEQ multiplex PCR; TCRdb's table is partial and in-frame only. The repertoire consists of approximately 180,000 clones, with roughly 92% occurring once and the leading ten covering approximately 1.4%. Sample: blood. Receptors originate from a woman under 30 in good health.

The chain uses TRBV12-3 or TRBV12-4 and TRBJ1-6, with D unresolved. The CDR3 runs to 12 residues. V was trimmed by 5 bases and J by 8 bases, leaving 7 bases between them. Here the CDR3 DNA reads TGTGCCAGCAGTCTGTCTGATTCACCCCTCCACTTT. Translating gives CASSLSDSPLHF.

The J gene is TRBJ1-2, the V gene TRBV19; D is perhaps TRBD1 (5 bases). V was trimmed by 9 bases and J by 2 bases, leaving 19 bases between them. Germline V gene sequence: CDR1 LNHDA, CDR2 SQIVND (reference sequence). CDR3 length: 15 amino acids. CDR3 DNA: TGTGCCAGCAATAGGGGAACGGTCCCAAACTATGGCTACACCTTC. Its protein is CASNRGTVPNYGYTF.

This chain links TRBV7-2 with TRBJ2-2; TRBD1 aligns across 7 bases. The germline V gene encodes CDR1 SGHTA and CDR2 FQGNSA. With 1 base clipped from V and 2 bases from J, the junction kept 1 base outside the gene matches. The CDR3 covers 15 residues. In DNA form, the CDR3 reads TGTGCCAGCAGCTTAGGAGGGGGCAACACCGGGGAGCTGTTTTTT. It specifies CASSLGGGNTGELFF.

The chain couples TRBV6-2 or TRBV6-3 to TRBJ2-7; 10 bases are a match to TRBD1. The CDR3 has 16 amino acids. V gave up 0 bases and J gave up 5 bases; unmatched junction bases: 7. Germline assignment: CDR1 MNHEY and CDR2 SVGEGT. The CDR3 nucleotides read TGTGCCAGCAGTTACTCGGGCTGGACAGGGGGACACGAGCAGTACTTC. Its protein is CASSYSGWTGGHEQYF.

The chain has TRBV19 and TRBJ1-1; a possible D gene is TRBD1 (6 bases). CDR3 size: 16 residues. Between the trimmed V and J ends, which lost 5 bases and 0 bases, there was a span of 16 bases. Per the germline V gene, CDR1 is LNHDA and CDR2 is SQIVND (reference sequence). The CDR3 DNA reads TGTGCCAGTAGTGATAGAAACAGGGACTTGAACACTGAAGCTTTCTTT. Its translation: CASSDRNRDLNTEAFF.

V usage is TRBV10-3 and J usage is TRBJ1-5, with 7 bases identical to TRBD1. The V segment lost 6 bases and the J segment 8 bases; nucleotides outside the gene matches: 10. Looked up from germline, CDR1 is ENHRY and CDR2 is SYGVKD. This CDR3 comprises 14 residues. CDR3 sequence reads: CAISTSGGMEPQHF. The CDR3 DNA follows: TGTGCCATCAGCACCTCAGGGGGAATGGAGCCCCAGCATTTT.

This chain connects TRBV7-2 to TRBJ1-2; D uncertain. CDR3 length equals 15 residues. Trimming removed 2 bases from V and 0 bases from J, with 10 bases in between. Germline CDR1 SGHTA, CDR2 FQGNSA. The CDR3 sequence: CASSLNPGANYGYTF. In DNA form, the CDR3 reads TGTGCCAGCAGCTTAAACCCGGGCGCTAACTATGGCTACACCTTC.

The chain combines TRBV9 with TRBJ1-2, with 8 positions matching TRBD1. The CDR3 totals 13 residues. After removal of 6 bases from V and 8 bases from J, the junction contained 9 bases not matched to a gene. The germline CDR1 and CDR2 sequences are SGDLS and YYNGEE. The CDR3 nucleotides read TGTGCCAGCAACAACGGACAGGGCGGCGGCTACACCTTC. This codes for CASNNGQGGGYTF.

This clone was counted a single time. The V and J genes are TRBV2 and TRBJ1-5; D is unresolved. This CDR3 spans 13 amino acids. Trimming cost V 5 bases and J 3 bases, with 8 bases left between them. Germline V CDR1 and CDR2: SNHLY, FYNNEI. CDR3 nucleotide sequence: TGTGCCAGCAGTTCCGATAACAATCAGCCCCAGCATTTT. It specifies CASSSDNNQPQHF.

The chain employs TRBV5-1 and TRBJ2-2; 7 bases are shared with TRBD1. Trimming at V came to 0 bases and at J to 6 bases, leaving 8 bases not matched to a gene. Germline lookup yields CDR1 SGHRS and CDR2 YFSETQ. The CDR3 contains 16 residues. The CDR3 DNA sequence: TGCGCCAGCAGCTTGGACTTACCAACAGGGGCCGGGGAGCTGTTTTTT. This gives the protein CASSLDLPTGAGELFF.

Only one count was recorded for this clone. Other nucleotide sequences from this sample produce the same CDR3. V and J are TRBV12-3 or TRBV12-4 and TRBJ1-1; tentatively, D is TRBD1 (5 bases). Between the trimmed V and J ends, which lost 6 bases and 4 bases, there was a span of 9 bases. The CDR3 is 12 amino acids. The DNA of the CDR3 is TGTGCCAGCAGCCCCGGGGGCACTGAAGCTTTCTTT. This codes for CASSPGGTEAFF.

The chain uses TRBV12-5 and TRBJ2-3; 7 bases align to TRBD2. Germline lookup yields CDR1 LGHNT and CDR2 FRNRAP. There are 14 residues in the CDR3. J lost 14 bases, V lost 0 bases, and 11 bases had no gene match. DNA of the CDR3: TGTGCTAGTGGTTTGGTACGCAGGGAGGGTGTTTGGTATTTT. This codes for CASGLVRREGVWYF. The whole variable domain, remainder taken from reference TRBV12-5 and TRBJ2-3, is DARVTQTPRHKVTEMGQEVTMRCQPILGHNTVFWYRQTMMQGLELLAYFRNRAPLDDSGMPKDRFSAEMPDATLATLKIQPSEPRDSAVYFCASGLVRREGVWYFGPGTRLTVL.

The CDR3 sequence: CASSFMASNYGYTF. For the CDR3, the DNA is TGTGCCAGCAGCTTTATGGCATCTAACTATGGCTACACCTTC. The V call is TRBV11-2, the J call TRBJ1-2; D unresolved. Trimming took off 3 bases at V and 0 bases at J, with 8 bases between the two ends. The germline gives CDR1 SGHAT, CDR2 FQNNGV. The length of the CDR3 is 14 residues.

J is TRBJ2-2 and V is TRBV7-2; weak D call: TRBD2 (5 bases). The CDR3 is 14 residues long. CDR1 SGHTA and CDR2 FQGNSA come from the germline V gene. Trimming took 3 bases from V and 4 from J, leaving 9 bases between them. CDR3 sequence (DNA): TGTGCCAGCAGCTTCGGGATCTCCACCGGGGAGCTGTTTTTT. This gives the protein CASSFGISTGELFF.

This sequence joins TRBV19 and TRBJ1-2; D is possibly TRBD1 (6 bases). Germline CDR1 is LNHDA and CDR2 is SQIVND (reference sequence). CDR3 length equals 15 residues. Trimming shortened V by 4 bases and J by 4 bases, and 16 bases separated the two germline ends. The CDR3: CASSTTLDSRYGYTF. CDR3 coding DNA: TGTGCCAGTAGTACAACCCTGGACAGCCGCTATGGCTACACCTTC.

V usage is TRBV24-1 and J usage is TRBJ1-5; no firm D call. There are 12 residues in the CDR3. Germline values: CDR1 KGHDR, CDR2 SFDVKD. V was shortened by 1 base and J by 6 bases, with 3 bases between the two germline ends. The CDR3 DNA reads as TGTGCCACCAGTGATTTAGGTCAGCCCCAGCATTTT. Translated: CATSDLGQPQHF.

The chain recombines TRBV28 with TRBJ2-7; 13 nucleotides agree with TRBD2. V dropped 5 bases and J dropped 7; count of bases not matched to a gene: 14. CDR1 and CDR2 (germline): MDHEN, SYDVKM. This CDR3 contains 17 residues. CDR3 DNA sequence: TGTGCCAGCAGTCCTATACAACTAGCGGGAGGGCCAGGTGAGCAGTACTTC. It yields the protein CASSPIQLAGGPGEQYF. The full variable domain, with the rest looked up from reference TRBV28 and TRBJ2-7, is DVKVTQSSRYLVKRTGEKVFLECVQDMDHENMFWYRQDPGLGLRLIYFSYDVKMKEKGDIPEGYSVSREKKERFSLILESASTNQTSMYLCASSPIQLAGGPGEQYFGPGTRLTVT.